This TCR beta chain was recovered during a study of a mutant IDH1 vaccine in newly diagnosed glioma. About the research overall: The initiation of vaccination occurred 4-6 weeks after radiotherapy alone, or with temozolomide cycles.

This sample's time point: week 35, safety follow-up. The study gave 300 ug of mutant IDH1 20-mer peptide per vaccine dose, with topical imiquimod. With V trimmed by 4 bases and J by 2 bases, 2 bases remained unmatched. This CDR3 has 14 residues. Turning to this clone: What it recognizes is unknown.

Profiling relied on immunoSEQ multiplex PCR, and the TCRdb table lists in-frame clones only, not all of them. The top ten clones hold 4.1% of a sample with roughly 52,000 clones, roughly 80% of them seen once. The input for sequencing was PBMCs, taken from a glioma patient whose treatment included an IDH1 peptide vaccine. The V call is TRBV5-3, the J call TRBJ2-7, with 11 bases that match TRBD1. TRBV5-3 is an open reading frame whose function is uncertain. This receptor was taken from a woman younger than 35 with glioma. This CDR3 is CARSGTGGTYEQYF. In nucleotides, the CDR3 is TGTGCCAGAAGCGGGACAGGGGGAACCTACGAGCAGTACTTC.